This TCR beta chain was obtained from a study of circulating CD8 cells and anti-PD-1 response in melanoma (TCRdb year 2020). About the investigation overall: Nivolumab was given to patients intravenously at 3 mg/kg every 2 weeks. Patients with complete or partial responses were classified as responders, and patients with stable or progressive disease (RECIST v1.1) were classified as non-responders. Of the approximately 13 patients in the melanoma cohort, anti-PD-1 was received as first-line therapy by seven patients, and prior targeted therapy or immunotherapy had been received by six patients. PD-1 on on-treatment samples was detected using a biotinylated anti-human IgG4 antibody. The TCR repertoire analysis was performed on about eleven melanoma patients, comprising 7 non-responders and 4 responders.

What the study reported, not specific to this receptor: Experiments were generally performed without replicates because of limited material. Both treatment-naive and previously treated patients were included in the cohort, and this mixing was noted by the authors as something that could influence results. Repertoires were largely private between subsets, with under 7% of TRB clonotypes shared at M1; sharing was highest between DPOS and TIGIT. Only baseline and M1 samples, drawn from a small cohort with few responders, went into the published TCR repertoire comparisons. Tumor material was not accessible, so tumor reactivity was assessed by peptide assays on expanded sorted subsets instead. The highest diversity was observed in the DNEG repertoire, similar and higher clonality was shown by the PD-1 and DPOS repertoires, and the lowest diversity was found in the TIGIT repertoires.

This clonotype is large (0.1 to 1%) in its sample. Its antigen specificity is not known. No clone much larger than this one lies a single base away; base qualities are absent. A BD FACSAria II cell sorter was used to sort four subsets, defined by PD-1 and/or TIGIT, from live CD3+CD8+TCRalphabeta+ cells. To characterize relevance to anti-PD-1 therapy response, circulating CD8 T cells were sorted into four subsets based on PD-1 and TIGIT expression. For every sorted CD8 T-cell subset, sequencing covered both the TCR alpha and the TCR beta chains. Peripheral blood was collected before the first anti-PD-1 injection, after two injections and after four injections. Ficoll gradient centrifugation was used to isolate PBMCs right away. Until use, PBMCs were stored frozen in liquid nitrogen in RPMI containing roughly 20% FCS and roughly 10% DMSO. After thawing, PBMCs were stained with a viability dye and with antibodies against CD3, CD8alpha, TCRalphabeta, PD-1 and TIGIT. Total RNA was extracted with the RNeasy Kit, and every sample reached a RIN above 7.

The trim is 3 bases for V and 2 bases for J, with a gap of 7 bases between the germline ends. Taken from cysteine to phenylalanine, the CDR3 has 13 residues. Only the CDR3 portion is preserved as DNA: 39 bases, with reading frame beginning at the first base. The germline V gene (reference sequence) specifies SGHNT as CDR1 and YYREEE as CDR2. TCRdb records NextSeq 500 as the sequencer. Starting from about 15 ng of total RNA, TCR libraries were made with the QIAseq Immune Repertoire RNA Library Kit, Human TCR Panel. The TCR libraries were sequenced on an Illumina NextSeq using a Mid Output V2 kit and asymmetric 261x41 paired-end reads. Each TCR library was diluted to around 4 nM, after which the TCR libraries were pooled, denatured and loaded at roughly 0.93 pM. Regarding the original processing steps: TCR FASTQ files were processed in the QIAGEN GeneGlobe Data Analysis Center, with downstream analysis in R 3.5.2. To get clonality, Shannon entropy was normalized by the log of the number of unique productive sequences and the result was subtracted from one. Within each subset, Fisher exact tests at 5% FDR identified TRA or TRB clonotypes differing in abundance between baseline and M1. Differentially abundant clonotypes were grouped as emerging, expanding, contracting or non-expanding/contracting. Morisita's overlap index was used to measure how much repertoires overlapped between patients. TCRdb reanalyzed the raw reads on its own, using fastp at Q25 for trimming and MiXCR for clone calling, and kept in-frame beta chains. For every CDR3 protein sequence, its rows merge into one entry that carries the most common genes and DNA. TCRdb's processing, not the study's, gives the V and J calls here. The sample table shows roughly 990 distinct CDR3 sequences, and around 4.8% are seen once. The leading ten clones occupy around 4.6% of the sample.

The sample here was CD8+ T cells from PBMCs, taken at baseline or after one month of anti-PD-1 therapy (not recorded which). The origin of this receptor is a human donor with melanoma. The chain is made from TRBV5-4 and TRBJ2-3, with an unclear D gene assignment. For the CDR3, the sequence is CASSSGPTDTQYF. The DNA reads TGTGCCAGCAGCTCCGGCCCCACAGATACGCAGTATTTT. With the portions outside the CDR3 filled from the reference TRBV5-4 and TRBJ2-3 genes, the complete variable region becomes ETGVTQSPTHLIKTRGQQVTLRCSSQSGHNTVSWYQQALGQGPQFIFQYYREEENGRGNFPPRFSGLQFPNYSSELNVNALELDDSALYLCASSSGPTDTQYFGPGTRLTVL.